The 32 T cell receptor beta chains reported below all come from one sample, sequenced in a study of T-cell reconstitution after alpha-beta-depleted transplantation in children. Preparing the TCRbeta library involved the use of unique molecular identifiers. TCRdb itself ran the PCR reads through MiXCR, one entry per CDR3 protein. The sample lists about 830,000 distinct CDR3 sequences; about 16% were seen once. Sequencing was performed on PBMCs, mostly from graft donor cells, taken 360 days after TCRalphabeta/CD19-depleted stem cell transplant. The receptors originated from a male patient younger than 18 who had a stem cell transplant for acute lymphoblastic leukemia, so the T cells may come from the graft donor.

This clonotype has ten or more counts. The chain uses TRBV5-1 and TRBJ2-1, with D unclear. Germline V CDR1 and CDR2: SGHRS, YFSETQ. The germline V and J ends were trimmed by 0 bases and 8 bases, with 21 bases remaining between them. The CDR3 length is 17 residues. The CDR3 sequence: CASSLAEWEHSTDEQFF. DNA of the CDR3: TGCGCCAGCAGCTTGGCCGAATGGGAACACTCTACGGATGAGCAGTTCTTC.

The chain carries TRBV9 and TRBJ2-2; D might be TRBD2 (5 bases). With 6 bases removed from V and 7 bases from J, the gap between germline ends came to 19 bases. The CDR3 runs to 15 residues. Germline V gene data show CDR1 as SGDLS and CDR2 as YYNGEE. CDR3 residues: CASTSSPSEGGELFF. CDR3 DNA: TGTGCCAGCACCAGCAGCCCCAGTGAGGGCGGGGAGCTGTTTTTT.

Comments on this clonotype: A much larger clone differs by one base, so this may be a read error. The chain uses TRBV4-1 and TRBJ1-5; a possible D gene is TRBD1 (5 bases). Per germline, CDR1 MGHRA and CDR2 YSYEKL. This CDR3 is built from 16 residues. CDR3 coding DNA: TGCGCCTGCAGGAGGGCTACGGGGCCTAGCAATCAGCCCCAGCATTTT. Translating it yields CACRRATGPSNQPQHF.

The genes are TRBV7-9 and TRBJ1-2, with D possibly TRBD1 on 5 matching bases. This CDR3 has 16 amino acids. From germline, CDR1 is SEHNR and CDR2 FQNEAQ (reference sequence). V was shortened by 0 bases and J by 6 bases, with 17 bases between the two germline ends. Here the CDR3 reads CASSLAKTVLVDGYTF. The CDR3 DNA reads TGTGCCAGCAGCTTAGCGAAGACAGTTCTTGTTGATGGCTACACCTTC.

The V call is TRBV24-1, the J call TRBJ2-1; TRBD1 agrees at 8 bases. The CDR3 runs to 16 residues. In germline, CDR1 is KGHDR, CDR2 SFDVKD. The V gene end was trimmed by 5 bases and the J gene end by 7 bases; junction bases not matched to a gene: 12. The CDR3: CATSVGGQGSKNEQFF. Here the CDR3 DNA reads TGTGCCACCAGTGTGGGCGGACAGGGATCTAAGAATGAGCAGTTCTTC.

The sample holds a few counts of this clonotype. The chain couples TRBV10-3 to TRBJ1-1, with 7 bases matching TRBD1. Germline assignment: CDR1 ENHRY and CDR2 SYGVKD. Trimming took 3 bases from V and 1 from J; bases not matched to a gene: 2. The CDR3 sequence is 14 residues long. The DNA of the CDR3 is TGTGCCATCAGTGACTGGGACAGGAACACTGAAGCTTTCTTT. This translates into CAISDWDRNTEAFF.

This clonotype was seen a few times. The chain couples TRBV7-2 to TRBJ2-7, with a tentative D call TRBD2 (7 bases). This CDR3 is 18 amino acids long. V lost 6 bases and J lost 2, with 26 bases in between. Germline V gene data show CDR1 as SGHTA and CDR2 as FQGNSA. The CDR3 DNA is TGTGCCAGCAGATCAGGGCTAGCGGAGGGGGTCTCAACCTACGAGCAGTACTTC. Protein: CASRSGLAEGVSTYEQYF.

This clonotype was found a few times. The gene calls are TRBV5-1 and TRBJ1-1; 8 bases line up with TRBD1. In germline, CDR1 is SGHRS, CDR2 YFSETQ. V shed 1 base and J 6 bases; nucleotides not matched to a gene: 8. The CDR3 sequence is 15 residues long. The CDR3 DNA sequence: TGCGCCAGCAGCTTGTGGACAGGGAATCAGGCTGAAGCTTTCTTT. Its translation: CASSLWTGNQAEAFF.

This clonotype turned up a few times. The genes are TRBV6-5 and TRBJ2-3; 8 bases line up with TRBD2. V shed 4 bases and J 6 bases; nucleotides not matched to a gene: 9. The CDR3 spans 15 residues. Per germline, CDR1 MNHEY and CDR2 SVGAGI. Here the CDR3 reads CASSSPREGRDTQYF. CDR3 in DNA: TGTGCCAGCAGTTCCCCCCGGGAGGGCCGGGATACGCAGTATTTT.

The V and J genes are TRBV5-1 and TRBJ2-7; D uncertain. The CDR3 has 15 residues. CDR1 is SGHRS, CDR2 YFSETQ, per germline. Trimming shortened V by 4 bases and J by 0 bases, and 14 bases separated the two germline ends. CDR3 DNA: TGCGCCAGCAGCGTCATCAAGTTTAGCTCCTACGAGCAGTACTTC. Residues: CASSVIKFSSYEQYF. Filled out from reference TRBV5-1 and TRBJ2-7, the complete variable domain reads KAGVTQTPRYLIKTRGQQVTLSCSPISGHRSVSWYQQTPGQGLQFLFEYFSETQRNKGNFPGRFSGRQFSNSRSEMNVSTLELGDSALYLCASSVIKFSSYEQYFGPGTRLTVT.

In this sample, this clonotype turned up many times. One end of the junction is discordant with germline, which a read error may explain. The rearrangement joins TRBV18 to TRBJ2-7, with 8 nucleotides matching TRBD2. The CDR3 sequence is 15 residues long. Germline loops: CDR1 KGHSH, CDR2 LQKENI. CDR3 coding DNA: TGCGCCAGCAGCCCTCCAAGCGGGAGCTCCTACGAGCAGTACTTC. Translating gives CASSPPSGSSYEQYF.

This clonotype was counted only a few times. V and J are TRBV5-1 and TRBJ2-1, with D uncertain. The CDR3 totals 17 residues. From germline, CDR1 is SGHRS and CDR2 YFSETQ. The germline V and J ends were trimmed by 3 bases and 0 bases, with 16 bases remaining between them. This CDR3 reads CASSWGSSPGSYNEQFF. As DNA, the CDR3 is TGCGCCAGCAGCTGGGGTAGCTCGCCCGGCTCCTACAATGAGCAGTTCTTC.

J is TRBJ1-5 and V is TRBV4-1, with 7 bases aligning to TRBD1. V shed 4 bases, J shed 7 bases, and the junction held 7 bases outside the gene matches. The CDR3 is made up of 14 amino acids. Germline V gene sequence: CDR1 MGHRA, CDR2 YSYEKL. CDR3 in amino acids: CASSRSRGTQPQHF. The CDR3 bases are TGCGCCAGCAGCCGGAGCAGGGGGACGCAGCCCCAGCATTTT.

This clonotype turned up a few times. The genes are TRBV12-3 or TRBV12-4 and TRBJ2-7; the D gene is possibly TRBD2 (5 bases). CDR3 length equals 15 residues. The germline V and J ends were trimmed by 3 bases and 1 base, with 13 bases remaining between them. The CDR3 region is CASSLRWTESYEQYF. Here the CDR3 DNA reads TGTGCCAGCAGTTTGAGGTGGACTGAGTCCTACGAGCAGTACTTC.

For the CDR3, the DNA is TGTGCCAGCAGTTTCCGGGTCAACACAGATACGCAGTATTTT. Amino acids: CASSFRVNTDTQYF. This chain links TRBV28 with TRBJ2-3; D remains unclear. Germline-derived CDR1 and CDR2 are MDHEN and SYDVKM. This CDR3 has 14 amino acids. V was shortened by 3 bases and J by 2 bases, with 9 bases between the two germline ends.

This clonotype was recorded at least ten times. The genes are TRBV10-3 and TRBJ2-5; either TRBD1 or TRBD2 may fit D (7 bases each). V was trimmed by 3 bases and J by 5 bases, leaving 16 bases between them. CDR3 size: 15 residues. Germline CDR1 and CDR2: ENHRY and SYGVKD. Here the CDR3 DNA reads TGTGCCATCAGTGATCCGGCAGGGGGAGGGGAGACCCAGTACTTC. Amino acid sequence: CAISDPAGGGETQYF.

The genes are TRBV7-8 and TRBJ1-1; D is undetermined. The length of the CDR3 is 15 residues. Trimming shortened V by 3 bases and J by 0 bases, and 11 bases separated the two germline ends. Germline CDR1 is SGHVS and CDR2 is FQNEAQ. The CDR3, as DNA: TGTGCCAGCAGCTTTGTCTCTAATATGAACACTGAAGCTTTCTTT. It encodes CASSFVSNMNTEAFF.

The chain couples TRBV20-1 to TRBJ2-1; no reliable D call. Trimming stripped 6 bases from V and 4 bases from J, with 16 bases between. Per the germline V gene, CDR1 is DFQATT and CDR2 is SNEGSKA (reference sequence). CDR3 size: 14 residues. The DNA of the CDR3 is TGCAGTGCCTTCGGCCTAGTAAGGTACAATGAGCAGTTCTTC. It encodes CSAFGLVRYNEQFF.

The chain links TRBV4-1 to TRBJ1-2, with D uncertain. The CDR3 runs to 17 residues. With 6 bases removed from V and 1 base from J, the gap between germline ends came to 21 bases. Germline V gene lookup returns CDR1 MGHRA and CDR2 YSYEKL. The CDR3 DNA reads TGCGCCAGCAGTCATTCTACCCTACGAGGGCTTAACTATGGCTACACCTTC. It translates to CASSHSTLRGLNYGYTF.

The chain employs TRBV5-1 and TRBJ2-1; 7 bases agree with TRBD2. V lost 1 base, J lost 0 bases, and 13 bases stayed unmatched. Germline V lookup: CDR1 SGHRS, CDR2 YFSETQ. CDR3 size: 19 residues. CDR3 residues: CASSLTGLTSPSSYNEQFF. CDR3 sequence (DNA): TGCGCCAGCAGCTTGACCGGACTGACTAGCCCCAGCTCCTACAATGAGCAGTTCTTC.

V gene TRBV10-3 combines with J gene TRBJ2-6; 16 nucleotides align to TRBD2. From germline, CDR1 is ENHRY and CDR2 SYGVKD. This CDR3 has 18 amino acids. The J segment lost 3 bases and the V segment lost 10 bases, leaving 9 bases of the junction unmatched. The CDR3 DNA follows: TGTGCCACCATCGGGACTAGCGGGAGGGCCAGTGGGGCCAACGTCCTGACTTTC. It specifies CATIGTSGRASGANVLTF.

The rearrangement links TRBV18 to TRBJ2-7, with D possibly being TRBD1 (6 bases). The CDR3 covers 14 residues. V lost 2 bases and J lost 2, with 10 bases in between. CDR1 KGHSH and CDR2 LQKENI come from the germline V gene. CDR3 amino acids: CASSPRRDTYEQYF. Here the CDR3 DNA reads TGTGCCAGCTCACCAAGACGGGACACCTACGAGCAGTACTTC. The complete variable domain, with remaining parts taken from reference TRBV18 and TRBJ2-7, reads NAGVMQNPRHLVRRRGQEARLRCSPMKGHSHVYWYRQLPEEGLKFMVYLQKENIIDESGMPKERFSAEFPKEGPSILRIQQVVRGDSAAYFCASSPRRDTYEQYFGPGTRLTVT.

The chain combines TRBV7-2 with TRBJ2-5, with a possible D match to TRBD2 (6 bases). V was cut by 6 bases and J by 4 bases, with 15 bases left in between. CDR1 SGHTA and CDR2 FQGNSA come from the germline V gene. This CDR3 is 14 amino acids long. The CDR3 DNA is TGTGCCAGCAGGGCGGGGCTTACAAGAGAGACCCAGTACTTC. Amino acids: CASRAGLTRETQYF.

This clonotype was counted only a few times. V is TRBV6-5 and J is TRBJ2-5; D possibly matches TRBD1 or TRBD2 (7 bases each). Between the trimmed V and J ends, which lost 2 bases and 1 base, there was a span of 17 bases. This CDR3 is built from 17 residues. Germline V gives CDR1 MNHEY, CDR2 SVGAGI. CDR3 loop: CASSYGGRGGTQETQYF. In DNA form, the CDR3 reads TGTGCCAGCAGTTACGGTGGCAGGGGGGGAACCCAAGAGACCCAGTACTTC.

The table lists this clonotype with many counts. The gene calls are TRBV24-1 and TRBJ2-5; D is possibly TRBD1 (5 bases). The V and J ends lost 2 bases and 5 bases respectively, with 14 bases between them. Germline lookup yields CDR1 KGHDR and CDR2 SFDVKD. This CDR3 is 15 amino acids long. The CDR3 loop is CATSDSGRARETQYF. The CDR3 region has the DNA TGTGCCACCAGTGATTCGGGCAGGGCAAGGGAGACCCAGTACTTC.

This clonotype has a count of ten or more. The genes are TRBV20-1 and TRBJ1-1; D gene ambiguous. The CDR3 runs to 13 residues. Trimming left V 1 base short and J 0 bases short, with 6 bases between. Per germline, CDR1 DFQATT and CDR2 SNEGSKA (reference sequence). The CDR3 sequence: CSARAGVNTEAFF. CDR3 nucleotide sequence: TGCAGTGCTAGAGCAGGTGTGAACACTGAAGCTTTCTTT.

The sample holds many counts of this clonotype. The V call is TRBV15, the J call TRBJ2-5; D unresolved. The V gene lost 0 bases and the J gene lost 4 bases, with 6 bases spanning the gap. The CDR3 loop spans 13 amino acids. CDR1 is LNHNV and CDR2 is YYDKDF in the germline V gene (reference sequence). CDR3 in amino acids: CATSRDWGETQYF. The CDR3 nucleotides are TGTGCCACCAGCAGAGATTGGGGAGAGACCCAGTACTTC.

This clonotype was seen a few times. The chain couples TRBV2 to TRBJ2-3; D unclear. The CDR3 runs 17 residues. The germline gives CDR1 SNHLY, CDR2 FYNNEI. V lost 4 bases, J lost 0 bases, and 17 bases lay in between. The CDR3 sequence: CASSVSFVFLSTDTQYF. The CDR3, as DNA: TGTGCCAGCAGTGTTAGTTTTGTCTTCCTTAGCACAGATACGCAGTATTTT.

The rearrangement links TRBV6-1 to TRBJ2-5; 8 positions match TRBD2. The CDR3 is made up of 14 amino acids. Germline CDR1 is MNHNS and CDR2 is SASEGT. The V gene end was trimmed by 5 bases and the J gene end by 4 bases; junction bases not matched to a gene: 6. In nucleotides, the CDR3 is TGTGCCAGCAGTCGGCGGGGGGCAATAGAGACCCAGTACTTC. Protein: CASSRRGAIETQYF.

This chain connects TRBV5-6 to TRBJ2-4, with D possibly being TRBD1 (6 bases). Germline-derived CDR1 and CDR2 are SGHDT and YYEEEE. This CDR3 has 20 amino acids. V lost 0 bases, J lost 8 bases, and 30 bases lay in between. This CDR3 reads CASSLVAVYFGQISIDIQYF. The CDR3, as DNA: TGTGCCAGCAGCTTGGTGGCGGTATATTTCGGACAGATCTCTATAGACATTCAGTACTTC.

The rearrangement uses TRBV5-5 and TRBJ2-1, with 7 nucleotides matching TRBD2. With V trimmed by 5 bases and J by 3 bases, 11 bases remained unmatched. This CDR3 contains 16 residues. Germline CDR1 SGHKS, CDR2 YYEKEE (reference sequence). CDR3 in amino acids: CASSPPGLLNYNEQFF. CDR3 DNA sequence: TGTGCCAGCAGTCCGCCGGGACTATTAAACTACAATGAGCAGTTCTTC. Based on the CDR3 plus reference TRBV5-5 and TRBJ2-1, the full variable domain is DAGVTQSPTHLIKTRGQQVTLRCSPISGHKSVSWYQQVLGQGPQFIFQYYEKEERGRGNFPDRFSARQFPNYSSELNVNALLLGDSALYLCASSPPGLLNYNEQFFGPGTRLTVL.

This clonotype was counted many times. The chain is built from TRBV7-2 and TRBJ2-3; tentatively, D is TRBD1 or TRBD2 (5 bases each). The germline V and J ends were trimmed by 5 bases and 0 bases, with 15 bases remaining between them. The CDR3 extends over 16 amino acids. Germline CDR1 SGHTA, CDR2 FQGNSA. The chain's CDR3 is CASSVRSGTSTDTQYF. DNA for the CDR3: TGTGCCAGCAGCGTAAGGTCCGGGACGAGCACAGATACGCAGTATTTT. The full variable domain, with the rest looked up from reference TRBV7-2 and TRBJ2-3, is GAGVSQSPSNKVTEKGKDVELRCDPISGHTALYWYRQSLGQGLEFLIYFQGNSAPDKSGLPSDRFSAERTGGSVSTLTIQRTQQEDSAVYLCASSVRSGTSTDTQYFGPGTRLTVL.